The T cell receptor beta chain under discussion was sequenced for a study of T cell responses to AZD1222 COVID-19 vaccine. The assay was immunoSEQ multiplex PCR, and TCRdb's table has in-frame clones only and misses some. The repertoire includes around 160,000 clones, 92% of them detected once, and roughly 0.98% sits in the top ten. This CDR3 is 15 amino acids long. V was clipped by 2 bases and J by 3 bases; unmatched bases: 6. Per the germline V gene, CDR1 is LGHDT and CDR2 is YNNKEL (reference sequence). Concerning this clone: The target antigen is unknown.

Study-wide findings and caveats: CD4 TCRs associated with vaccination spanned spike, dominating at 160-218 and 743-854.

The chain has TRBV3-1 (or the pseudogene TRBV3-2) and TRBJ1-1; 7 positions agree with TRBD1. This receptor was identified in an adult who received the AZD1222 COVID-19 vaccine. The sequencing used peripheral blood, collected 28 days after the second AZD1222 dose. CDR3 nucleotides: TGTGCCAGCAGCCAACCCGGACAGGACGACACTGAAGCTTTCTTT. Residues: CASSQPGQDDTEAFF.